These T cell receptor beta chains were read from a single sample in a study of siplizumab effects on memory and regulatory T cells. Sequencing was performed with immunoSEQ multiplex PCR; in TCRdb, only in-frame clones are kept and a portion is missing. Counted here are more than 95,000 clones, about 95% occurring once; the ten biggest clones make up under 2%. Sequencing used non-Treg CD4+ T cells sorted from blood. These receptors were obtained from a human donor in good health. Each CDR3 is given without its conserved first and last residue. For some rows the clone size is stated as once, few or many, or as a class when expanded; others skip it.

>-|TRBV5-1
ASSRPEQGAGTEAF
>-|TRBV6-5
ASSYSSGRVTEAF
>-|TRBV18
ASSPETTNEKLF
>-|TRBV30
AWSNGPYEQY
>-|TRBV18
ASSPPSGDTQY
>-|TRBV4-1
ASTPRILSTDTQY
>-|TRBV18
ASSRSWAADRDTEAF
>-|TRBV7-3
ASSSGGDQDTQY
>-|TRBV7-9
ASSLGGMTNEKLF
>-|TRBV30
AWSVSRKRSNVLT
>-|TRBV2
ASKEGRTDTQY
>-|TRBV7-9
ASSPRRGGPYEQY
>-|TRBV10-3
AISEYRGETQY
>-|TRBV2
ASSVIQGNEQF
>once|TRBV6-5
ASSPGGTNQPQH
>-|TRBV7-8
ASSLRDSTYRGEQY
>-|TRBV29-1
SVGVRYNEQF
>-|TRBV14
ASSQDPNTEAF
>-|TRBV5-1
ASSLTGQGFIYGYT
>-|TRBV7-9
ASETGSDSPLH
>-|TRBV5-8
ASTPGDLEGYT
>-|TRBV19
ASSLGRDFNQPQH
>-|TRBV6-5
ASSRPTSDAGGYT
>-|TRBV29-1
SVGGRDTPQH
>-|TRBV15
ATSREQGSYTGSPGGYT
>-|TRBV6-1
ASSENRGDYGYT
>-|TRBV7-9
AGGARGGVGGYT
>-|TRBV5-1
ASSHRDSLPTEAF
>-|TRBV7-8
ASSLGWGYGPRPQH
>once|TRBV15
ATSRDRLTEFSNRPDTQY
>once|TRBV6-1
ASSERGGGQPQH
>-|TRBV5-1
ASSLIADSGNTIY
>-|TRBV25-1
ASSEYSGDDGYT
>-|TRBV7-3
ASSLGQVDSPLH
>-|TRBV6-6
ASSLSDSSNQPQH
>-|TRBV7-9
ASSLTQGTSATYEQY
>-|TRBV27
ASRTGSWLGEKLF
>-|TRBV2
ASSTNQPQH
>-|TRBV6-5
ASSYQGWTEAF
>-|TRBV5-1
ASSRGLDSDTQY
>-|TRBV2
ASRGQTNQPQH
>-|TRBV6-5
ASSYGGTAWDIQY
>-|TRBV4-1
ASSHLPRGADGYT